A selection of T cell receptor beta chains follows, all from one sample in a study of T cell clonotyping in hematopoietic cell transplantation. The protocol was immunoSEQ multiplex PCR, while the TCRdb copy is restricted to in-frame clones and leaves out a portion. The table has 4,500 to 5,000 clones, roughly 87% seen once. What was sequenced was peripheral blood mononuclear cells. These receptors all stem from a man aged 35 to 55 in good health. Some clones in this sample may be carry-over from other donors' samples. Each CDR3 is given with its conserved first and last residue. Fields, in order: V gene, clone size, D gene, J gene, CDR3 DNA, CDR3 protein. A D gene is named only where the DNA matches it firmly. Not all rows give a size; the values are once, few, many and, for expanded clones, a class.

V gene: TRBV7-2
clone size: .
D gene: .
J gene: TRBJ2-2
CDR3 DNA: TGTGCCAGCAGCCCGGGACACGGGGAGCTGTTTTTT
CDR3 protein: CASSPGHGELFF

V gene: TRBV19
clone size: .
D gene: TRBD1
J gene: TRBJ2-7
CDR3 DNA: TGTGCCAGTAGGGCAGGGGGCACGAACGGGCAGTACTTC
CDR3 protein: CASRAGGTNGQYF

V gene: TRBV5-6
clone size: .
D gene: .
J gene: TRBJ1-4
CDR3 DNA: TGTGCCAGCAGCTTGGTCGGGGCTAATAATGAAAAACTGTTTTTT
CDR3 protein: CASSLVGANNEKLFF

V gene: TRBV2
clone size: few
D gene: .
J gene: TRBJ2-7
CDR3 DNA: TGTGCCAGCAGTGGACAGGGGCGGGGGGAGCAGTACTTC
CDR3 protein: CASSGQGRGEQYF

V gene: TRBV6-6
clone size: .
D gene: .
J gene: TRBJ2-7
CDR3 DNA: TGTGCCAGCAAGCCAGGGGAGGACTACGAGCAGTACTTC
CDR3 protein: CASKPGEDYEQYF

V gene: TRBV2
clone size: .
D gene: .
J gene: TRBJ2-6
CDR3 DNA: TGTGCCAGCAGTGAAGCGCAGGGTGCTGGGGCCAACGTCCTGACTTTC
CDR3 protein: CASSEAQGAGANVLTF

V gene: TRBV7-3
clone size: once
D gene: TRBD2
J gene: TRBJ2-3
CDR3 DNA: TGTGCCAGCAGCTATCTGGCGGGAGGAGCAGATACGCAGTATTTT
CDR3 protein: CASSYLAGGADTQYF

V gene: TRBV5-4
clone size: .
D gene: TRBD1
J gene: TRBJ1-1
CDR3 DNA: TGTGCCAGCAGCCGGCAGGGGGAGGGGACTGAAGCTTTCTTT
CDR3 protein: CASSRQGEGTEAFF

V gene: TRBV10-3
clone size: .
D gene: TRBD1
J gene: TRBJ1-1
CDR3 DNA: TGTGCCGTCAGACAGGGGATGAACACTGAAGCTTTCTTT
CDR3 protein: CAVRQGMNTEAFF

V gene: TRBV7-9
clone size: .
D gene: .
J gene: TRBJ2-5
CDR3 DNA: TGTGCCAGCAGCTTAGTCATAGAGACCCAGTACTTC
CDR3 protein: CASSLVIETQYF

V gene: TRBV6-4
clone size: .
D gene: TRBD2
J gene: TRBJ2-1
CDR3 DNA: TGTGCCAGCAGTACCGGGACTAGCGTTAATGAGCAGTTCTTC
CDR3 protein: CASSTGTSVNEQFF

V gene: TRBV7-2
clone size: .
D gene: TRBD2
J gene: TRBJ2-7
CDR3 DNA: TGTGCCAGCAGCTTAGCCGGGGGGGGAGCCGTGAAGCAGTACTTC
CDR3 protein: CASSLAGGGAVKQYF

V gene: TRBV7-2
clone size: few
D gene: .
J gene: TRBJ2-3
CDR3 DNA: TGTGCCAGCAGACCAAACAGGGGCACAGATACGCAGTATTTT
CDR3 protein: CASRPNRGTDTQYF

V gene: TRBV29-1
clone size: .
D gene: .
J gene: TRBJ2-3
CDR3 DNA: TGCAGCGTTGAAGATGATGGAGATACGCAGTATTTT
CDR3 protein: CSVEDDGDTQYF

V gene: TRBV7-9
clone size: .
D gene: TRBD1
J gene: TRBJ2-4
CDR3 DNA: TGTGCCAGCAGCTCCAAGACAGGGTTAAACATTCAGTACTTC
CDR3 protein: CASSSKTGLNIQYF

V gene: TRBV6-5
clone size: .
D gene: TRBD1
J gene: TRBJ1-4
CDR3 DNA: TGTGCCAGCAGTTACTCGAGGGGGCATGGGGAAAAACTGTTTTTT
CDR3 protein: CASSYSRGHGEKLFF

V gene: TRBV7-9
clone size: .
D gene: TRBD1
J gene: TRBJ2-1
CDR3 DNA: TGTGCCAGCAGCTCCAGACAGGGAAAGTATCATGAGCAGTTCTTC
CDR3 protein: CASSSRQGKYHEQFF

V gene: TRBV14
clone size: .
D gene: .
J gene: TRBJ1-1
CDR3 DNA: TGTGCCAGCAGCCTCGGGGGTACGACTGAAGCTTTCTTT
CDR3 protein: CASSLGGTTEAFF

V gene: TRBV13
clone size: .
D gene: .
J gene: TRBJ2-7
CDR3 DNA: TGTGCCAGCAGCCTTGGGGGGGGCGCGGACGAGCAGTACTTC
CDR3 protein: CASSLGGGADEQYF

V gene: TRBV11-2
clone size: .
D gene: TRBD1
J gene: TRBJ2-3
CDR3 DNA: TGTGCCAGCAGCTCCGACAGGGAAGATACGCAGTATTTT
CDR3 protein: CASSSDREDTQYF

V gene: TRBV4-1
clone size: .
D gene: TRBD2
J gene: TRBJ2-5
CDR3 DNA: TGCGCCAGCAGCCAAGTGCCCGCTAGCGGGGGGGCGGGAGAGACCCAGTACTTC
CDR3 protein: CASSQVPASGGAGETQYF

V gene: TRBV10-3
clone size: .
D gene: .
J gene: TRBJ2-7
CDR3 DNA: TGTGCCATCAGTGAAAGTCCCACATCATCCTACGAGCAGTACTTC
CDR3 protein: CAISESPTSSYEQYF

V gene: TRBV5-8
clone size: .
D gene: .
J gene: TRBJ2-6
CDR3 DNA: TGTGCCAGCAGCTTGTCCTCGGCTTTTGGGGCCAACGTCCTGACTTTC
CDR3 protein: CASSLSSAFGANVLTF

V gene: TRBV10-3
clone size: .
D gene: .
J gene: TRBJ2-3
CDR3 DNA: TGTGCCATCAGGGGGGGCTGGGGCACAGATACGCAGTATTTT
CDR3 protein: CAIRGGWGTDTQYF

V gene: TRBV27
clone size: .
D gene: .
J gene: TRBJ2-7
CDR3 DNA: TGTGCCAGCAGTCCAGGGGACCAAACCTACGAGCAGTACTTC
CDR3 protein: CASSPGDQTYEQYF